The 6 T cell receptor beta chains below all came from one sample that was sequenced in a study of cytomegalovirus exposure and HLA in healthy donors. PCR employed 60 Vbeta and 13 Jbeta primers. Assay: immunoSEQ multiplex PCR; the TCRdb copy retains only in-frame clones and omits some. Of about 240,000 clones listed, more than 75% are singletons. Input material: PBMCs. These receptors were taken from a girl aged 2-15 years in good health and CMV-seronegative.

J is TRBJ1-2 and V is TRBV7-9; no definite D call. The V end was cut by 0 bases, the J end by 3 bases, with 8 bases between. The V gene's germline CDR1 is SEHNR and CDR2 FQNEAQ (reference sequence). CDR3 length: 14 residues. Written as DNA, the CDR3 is TGTGCCAGCAGCTTAGCGTCAACAGACTATGGCTACACCTTC. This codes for CASSLASTDYGYTF.

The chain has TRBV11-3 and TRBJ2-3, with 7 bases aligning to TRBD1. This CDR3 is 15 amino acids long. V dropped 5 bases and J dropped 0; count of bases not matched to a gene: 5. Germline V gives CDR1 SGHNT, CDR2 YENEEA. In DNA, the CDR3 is TGTGCCAGCAGCCCTTGGACAGGTAGCACAGATACGCAGTATTTT. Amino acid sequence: CASSPWTGSTDTQYF.

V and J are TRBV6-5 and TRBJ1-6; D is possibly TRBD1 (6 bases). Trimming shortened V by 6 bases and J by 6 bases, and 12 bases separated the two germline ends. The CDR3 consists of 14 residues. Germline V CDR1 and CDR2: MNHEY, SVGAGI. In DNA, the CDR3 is TGTGCCAGCAGATGGGGGCACAGTAATTCACCCCTCCACTTT. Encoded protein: CASRWGHSNSPLHF.

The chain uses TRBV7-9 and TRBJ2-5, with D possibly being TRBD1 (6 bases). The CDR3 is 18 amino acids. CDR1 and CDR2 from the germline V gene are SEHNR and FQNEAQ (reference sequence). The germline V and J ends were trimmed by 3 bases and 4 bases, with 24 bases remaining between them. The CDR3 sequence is CASSLEGQIVRTRETQYF. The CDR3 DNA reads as TGTGCCAGCAGCTTGGAAGGACAGATAGTAAGGACAAGAGAGACCCAGTACTTC.

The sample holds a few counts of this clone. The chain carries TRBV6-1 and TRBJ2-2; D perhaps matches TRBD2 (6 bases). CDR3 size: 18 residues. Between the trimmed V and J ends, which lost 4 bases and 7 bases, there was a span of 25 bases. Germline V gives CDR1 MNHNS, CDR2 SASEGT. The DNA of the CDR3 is TGTGCCAGCAGTGGAGGGGAGGAATTACTGTTTTTCGGCGGGGAGCTGTTTTTT. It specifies CASSGGEELLFFGGELFF.

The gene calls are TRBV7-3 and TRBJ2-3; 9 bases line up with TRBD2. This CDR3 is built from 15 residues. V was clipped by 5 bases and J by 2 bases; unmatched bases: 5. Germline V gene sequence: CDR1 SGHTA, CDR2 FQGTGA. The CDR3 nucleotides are TGTGCCAGCAGCCCCAGACTAGCGGACACAGATACGCAGTATTTT. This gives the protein CASSPRLADTDTQYF.